Following are 2 T cell receptor beta chains from one sample sequenced in a study of cytomegalovirus exposure and HLA in healthy donors. Repertoires were generated with immunoSEQ multiplex PCR, while TCRdb's copy carries only in-frame clones and drops some. The table includes around 240,000 clones, almost 90% detected once. Source material: PBMCs. These TCRs come from a woman aged 18-30 years in good health and CMV-seronegative.

V is TRBV6-6 and J is TRBJ1-3, with 7 bases lining up with TRBD1. The CDR3 is 14 amino acids. The V gene's germline CDR1 is MNHNY and CDR2 SVGAGI (reference sequence). With 5 bases clipped from V and 1 base from J, the junction kept 2 bases outside the gene matches. CDR3: CASSRDSSGNTIYF. The CDR3 DNA reads as TGTGCCAGCAGTCGGGACAGTTCTGGAAACACCATATATTTT.

A single count supports this clone. The chain uses TRBV27 and TRBJ1-6; 7 nucleotides line up with TRBD1. Unmatched junction bases numbered 14, after V lost 5 bases and J lost 7 bases. The CDR3 loop spans 17 amino acids. Germline V CDR1 and CDR2: MNHEY, SMNVEV (reference sequence). The CDR3 sequence is CASSPRTGQAINSPLHF. The CDR3 bases are TGTGCCAGCAGTCCCCGAACAGGACAGGCGATAAATTCACCCCTCCACTTT.